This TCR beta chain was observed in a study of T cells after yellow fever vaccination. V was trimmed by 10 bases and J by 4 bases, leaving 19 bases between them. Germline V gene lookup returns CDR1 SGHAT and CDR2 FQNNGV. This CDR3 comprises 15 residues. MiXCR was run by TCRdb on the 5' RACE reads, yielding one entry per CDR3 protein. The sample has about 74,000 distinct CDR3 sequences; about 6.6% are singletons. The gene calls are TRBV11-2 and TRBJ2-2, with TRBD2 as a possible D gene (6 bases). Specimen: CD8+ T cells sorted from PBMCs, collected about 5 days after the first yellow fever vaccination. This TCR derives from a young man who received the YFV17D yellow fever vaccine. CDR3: CATVEGDIPTGELFF. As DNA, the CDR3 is TGTGCCACTGTGGAGGGCGACATCCCCACCGGGGAGCTGTTTTTT.